This T cell receptor beta chain stems from a study of T cell responses to AZD1222 COVID-19 vaccine. Looking at the study overall: It was second doses at about 4 or about 12 weeks that were pooled. Study-wide points: Repertoires were obtained only post-peak T cell response. Dominant at 160-218 and 743-854, vaccine-associated CD4 TCRs also spanned spike. Clonal diversity was possibly underestimated; the donors were predominantly white British and more often female.

Method: immunoSEQ multiplex PCR; TCRdb's copy keeps in-frame clones and lacks some. The sample consists of approximately 60,000 clones, approximately 82% of them appearing once. Worth noting for this clone: As yet, its antigen is unknown.

The TCR sequence derives from an adult in good health. The sample consisted of peripheral blood, taken on day 0 of AZD1222 vaccination.

The CDR3 region is CASSFPDRRQDGYTF. The CDR3 bases are TGTGCCAGCAGCTTCCCGGACAGGCGCCAGGATGGCTACACCTTC. This rearrangement joins TRBV5-8 to TRBJ1-2; TRBD1 agrees at 7 bases. After removal of 2 bases from V and 6 bases from J, the junction contained 10 bases not matched to a gene. Germline CDR1 and CDR2: SGHTS and YDEGEE. This CDR3 has 15 residues.